These 10 T cell receptor beta chains originate from one sample sequenced in a study of blood T cell repertoires in COVID-19. Assay: immunoSEQ multiplex PCR; the TCRdb copy retains only in-frame clones and omits some. The data show about 150,000 clones, 88% seen once. Specimen: peripheral blood. The receptors here all came from a man aged 50 or older who had recovered from COVID-19.

The rearrangement joins TRBV9 to TRBJ2-2; possibly TRBD1 for D (7 bases). The CDR3 spans 14 residues. V lost 4 bases to trimming and J lost 5 bases, with 12 bases between them. Germline CDR1 reads SGDLS; CDR2 reads YYNGEE. As DNA, the CDR3 is TGTGCCAGCAGCCTCAGGGGGGAGACCGGGGAGCTGTTTTTT. Encoded protein: CASSLRGETGELFF.

The V gene is TRBV7-2, the J gene TRBJ1-4; 8 bases line up with TRBD1. With V trimmed by 2 bases and J by 5 bases, 7 bases remained unmatched. Germline assignment: CDR1 SGHTA and CDR2 FQGNSA. The CDR3 runs to 16 residues. CDR3 amino acids: CASSLRQGLQNEKLFF. The CDR3 DNA reads TGTGCCAGCAGCTTACGACAGGGGCTCCAGAATGAAAAACTGTTTTTT.

The chain employs TRBV6-2 or TRBV6-3 and TRBJ2-3, with D tentatively TRBD1 (5 bases). Looked up from germline, CDR1 is MNHEY and CDR2 is SVGEGT. Trimming took off 4 bases at V and 3 bases at J, with 14 bases between the two ends. The CDR3 is made up of 15 amino acids. The DNA for the CDR3 is TGTGCCAGCAGTTTGGACACTACTGGGACAGATACGCAGTATTTT. Protein: CASSLDTTGTDTQYF.

The chain joins TRBV5-1 to TRBJ2-1, with TRBD1 matching over 8 bases. The germline V gene encodes CDR1 SGHRS and CDR2 YFSETQ. The V segment lost 4 bases and the J segment 0 bases; nucleotides outside the gene matches: 9. This CDR3 is built from 17 residues. CDR3: CASSNTRTGNSYNEQFF. As DNA, the CDR3 is TGCGCCAGCAGCAATACACGGACAGGGAACTCCTACAATGAGCAGTTCTTC.

This clone was counted a few times. The V and J genes are TRBV27 and TRBJ1-4; a weak D match, TRBD1 (5 bases). This CDR3 has 14 residues. The V end was cut by 0 bases, the J end by 7 bases, with 9 bases between. Germline CDR1 and CDR2: MNHEY and SMNVEV (reference sequence). The CDR3 region has the DNA TGTGCCAGCAGTTTATCCCAGGGCGGTGAAAAACTGTTTTTT. Translating gives CASSLSQGGEKLFF.

The gene calls are TRBV28 and TRBJ1-5; D is unclear. The V and J ends lost 6 bases and 9 bases respectively, with 12 bases between them. Germline V CDR1 and CDR2: MDHEN, SYDVKM. The CDR3 totals 12 residues. The CDR3 nucleotides are TGTGCCAGCAGCCAAACGACACGGCCCCAGCATTTT. Translation gives CASSQTTRPQHF. The variable domain in full, completed from reference TRBV28 and TRBJ1-5, reads DVKVTQSSRYLVKRTGEKVFLECVQDMDHENMFWYRQDPGLGLRLIYFSYDVKMKEKGDIPEGYSVSREKKERFSLILESASTNQTSMYLCASSQTTRPQHFGDGTRLSIL.

V and J are TRBV6-5 and TRBJ2-5, with D unclear. Germline V gene data show CDR1 as MNHEY and CDR2 as SVGAGI. V lost 7 bases and J 5 bases, leaving 8 bases between the germline ends. The CDR3 length is 11 residues. The chain's CDR3 is CASTTFETQYF. The CDR3 DNA is TGTGCCAGCACCACTTTTGAGACCCAGTACTTC.

The chain has TRBV4-2 and TRBJ1-1; D is ambiguous. The CDR3 is made up of 13 amino acids. The V end lost 0 bases, the J end lost 11 bases, and 13 bases lay between the germline ends. Germline CDR1 LGHNA, CDR2 YNFKEQ. CDR3 amino acids: CASSQDTGLRAFF. In nucleotides, the CDR3 is TGTGCCAGCAGCCAAGATACGGGGTTGAGGGCTTTCTTT.

This clone was seen only once. The V and J genes are TRBV6-5 and TRBJ2-5; D is uncertain. Trimming removed 9 bases from V and 4 bases from J, with 15 bases in between. CDR1 and CDR2 (germline): MNHEY, SVGAGI. CDR3 length equals 13 residues. The CDR3 nucleotides read TGTGCCAGTCGACAACCCGTGGGAGAGACCCAGTACTTC. The encoded protein is CASRQPVGETQYF.

The chain carries TRBV6-2 or TRBV6-3 and TRBJ2-2; D uncertain. Germline CDR1 and CDR2: MNHEY and SVGEGT. The V end was cut by 0 bases, the J end by 3 bases, with 5 bases between. The CDR3 is made up of 14 amino acids. CDR3 nucleotides: TGTGCCAGCAGTTACTCGAGAGACACCGGGGAGCTGTTTTTT. It codes for CASSYSRDTGELFF.